The present T cell receptor (beta chain) was sequenced within a study of response to subunit inactivated influenza vaccine. Findings of the study overall: Few additional T cells are recruited per seasonal influenza vaccination, authors suggested.

With V trimmed by 0 bases and J by 4 bases, 4 bases remained unmatched. This CDR3 is built from 16 residues. CDR1 SGHTA and CDR2 FQGNSA come from the germline V gene. This clonotype was observed a few times. Its target is unknown. One entry per CDR3 protein results from TCRdb running MiXCR on the RT-PCR reads. Of around 540,000 distinct CDR3 sequences in the sample, approximately 10% were seen once. The V call is TRBV7-2, the J call TRBJ2-2; the match to TRBD2 covers 8 bases. The sequenced sample was PBMCs from blood, obtained on the day of vaccination. The TCR originated in a man in his forties or fifties who received an inactivated influenza vaccine. This CDR3 is CASSLADGRGTGELFF. As DNA, the CDR3 is TGTGCCAGCAGCTTAGCCGACGGGAGGGGCACCGGGGAGCTGTTTTTT.